A single sample is the source of the 18 T cell receptor beta chains below, sequenced in a study of chemoradiotherapy in HPV16-positive cancers. Some clones are missing from TCRdb's copy, which holds only in-frame ones; the method was immunoSEQ multiplex PCR. This table has some 6,600 clones, approximately 81% appearing once. Source: tumor tissue, taken from a patient who underwent chemoradiotherapy. These TCRs come from a human donor with HPV-associated anogenital cancer.

The chain carries TRBV2 and TRBJ2-7; D possibly corresponds to TRBD1 (6 bases). The CDR3 has 16 residues. The V end was cut by 8 bases, the J end by 0 bases, with 20 bases between. CDR1 is SNHLY, CDR2 FYNNEI, per germline. The CDR3 protein is CASGERQVLFSYEQYF. In DNA, the CDR3 is TGTGCCAGCGGGGAAAGACAGGTCCTCTTCTCCTACGAGCAGTACTTC.

The chain is built from TRBV7-8 and TRBJ2-1, with 9 nucleotides matching TRBD2. The germline CDR1 and CDR2 sequences are SGHVS and FQNEAQ. Trimming at V came to 4 bases and at J to 9 bases, leaving 16 bases not matched to a gene. This CDR3 is 17 amino acids long. Here the CDR3 DNA reads TGTGCCAGCAGCTATGGAAGTCCAGCGGGAGGCCAGGGTGAGCAGTTCTTC. Its translation: CASSYGSPAGGQGEQFF.

The V call is TRBV9, the J call TRBJ2-6, with unresolved D. This CDR3 region has 15 residues. With 2 bases removed from V and 0 bases from J, the gap between germline ends came to 6 bases. Germline CDR1 SGDLS, CDR2 YYNGEE. The CDR3 nucleotides read TGTGCCAGCAGCGTCCGTCACTCTGGGGCCAACGTCCTGACTTTC. Its protein is CASSVRHSGANVLTF.

The J gene is TRBJ2-7, the V gene TRBV18, with a possible D match to TRBD2 (5 bases). The germline V gene encodes CDR1 KGHSH and CDR2 LQKENI. Trimming cost V 6 bases and J 3 bases, with 15 bases left between them. This CDR3 has 14 amino acids. The CDR3 spells CASSEGDEGYEQYF. The DNA for the CDR3 is TGTGCCAGCTCGGAAGGAGATGAGGGCTACGAGCAGTACTTC.

The chain recombines TRBV5-1 with TRBJ2-1; tentatively, D is TRBD1 (5 bases). This CDR3 has 13 residues. Trimming took off 2 bases at V and 8 bases at J, with 11 bases between the two ends. CDR1 and CDR2 (germline): SGHRS, YFSETQ. The CDR3 protein is CASSFRGGDEQFF. In nucleotides, the CDR3 is TGCGCCAGCAGCTTTAGGGGCGGCGATGAGCAGTTCTTC.

This clone was counted a few times. A junction boundary mismatches the germline segment, possibly from a read error. The chain combines TRBV11-3 with TRBJ2-7; tentative D call: TRBD1 (5 bases). The V gene's germline CDR1 is SGHNT and CDR2 YENEEA. The CDR3 loop spans 13 amino acids. The DNA for the CDR3 is TGTGCCAGCAGCATCCGACAGACCTATGAGCAGTACTTC. Translating it yields CASSIRQTYEQYF.

The chain has TRBV30 and TRBJ1-5, with D possibly TRBD1 on 5 matching bases. The CDR3 totals 14 residues. V was trimmed by 0 bases and J by 6 bases, leaving 12 bases between them. The germline gives CDR1 GTSNPN, CDR2 SVGIG (reference sequence). The CDR3 bases are TGTGCCTGGAGTGTAGGTACAGGCCTTCAGCCCCAGCATTTT. Its protein product is CAWSVGTGLQPQHF.

Only one count was recorded for this clone. In DNA, the CDR3 is TGCGCCAGCAGACTGGACCTTACTCCACTGTACGAGCAGTACTTC. This codes for CASRLDLTPLYEQYF. The gene calls are TRBV5-1 and TRBJ2-7; D gene unclear. V was pared by 5 bases and J by 4 bases, with 19 bases between. The CDR3 contains 15 residues. The germline CDR1 and CDR2 sequences are SGHRS and YFSETQ.

The gene calls are TRBV7-9 and TRBJ2-3; 11 bases map to TRBD2. CDR3 length: 16 residues. The trim removed 6 bases at V and 4 bases at J, leaving 9 bases unmatched. Germline V gives CDR1 SEHNR, CDR2 FQNEAQ (reference sequence). This chain's CDR3 is CASRNIAGGRADTQYF. Here the CDR3 DNA reads TGTGCCAGCAGGAATATAGCGGGAGGGCGGGCAGATACGCAGTATTTT.

The DNA of the CDR3 is TGTGCCAGTAGCGGGACCGGGGGGGCGCGGAACACTGAAGCTTTCTTT. The encoded protein is CASSGTGGARNTEAFF. V usage is TRBV19 and J usage is TRBJ1-1; TRBD1 is a possible D gene (6 bases). V shed 6 bases and J shed 1 base, with 18 bases lying between them. Germline-derived CDR1 and CDR2 are LNHDA and SQIVND (reference sequence). The CDR3 totals 16 residues.

The CDR3 DNA is TGTGCCAGCACCCTCCTATTTTTGGACCAAGAGACCCAGTACTTC. Amino acids: CASTLLFLDQETQYF. The chain employs TRBV7-6 and TRBJ2-5; D uncertain. Germline-derived CDR1 and CDR2 are SGHVS and FNYEAQ. The V and J ends lost 7 bases and 0 bases respectively, with 15 bases between them. This CDR3 comprises 15 residues.

The rearrangement links TRBV28 to TRBJ2-4, with a possible D match to TRBD2 (5 bases). V lost 2 bases, J lost 3 bases, and 11 bases lay in between. The CDR3 contains 15 residues. The germline gives CDR1 MDHEN, CDR2 SYDVKM. The chain's CDR3 is CASSLTGIDKNIQYF. As DNA, the CDR3 is TGTGCCAGCAGTTTAACGGGGATCGACAAAAACATTCAGTACTTC.

The chain recombines TRBV23-1 with TRBJ1-1, with 9 bases identical to TRBD1. TRBV23-1 is given ORF status, its function remaining uncertain. The CDR3 spans 16 residues. V lost 0 bases, J lost 5 bases, and 7 bases stayed unmatched. CDR3 nucleotides: TGCGCCAGCAGTCAATCCCCGGGACAGGGACTAACTGAAGCTTTCTTT. Translation gives CASSQSPGQGLTEAFF.

V gene TRBV29-1 combines with J gene TRBJ2-7; 7 bases agree with TRBD2. Losses at the gene ends were 5 bases for V and 2 bases for J; bases not matched to a gene: 6. CDR3 length equals 13 residues. Germline loops: CDR1 SQVTM, CDR2 ANQGSEA. The CDR3, as DNA: TGCAGCGTTTTGGCGGGAGCAGCCTACGAGCAGTACTTC. Its protein product is CSVLAGAAYEQYF.

This clone was seen a few times. V and J are TRBV4-1 and TRBJ2-1; D unclear. Germline-derived CDR1 and CDR2 are MGHRA and YSYEKL. There are 12 residues in the CDR3. V lost 0 bases, J lost 9 bases, and 6 bases lay in between. CDR3 bases: TGCGCCAGCAGCCAAGATGGCATTGAGCAGTTCTTC. This codes for CASSQDGIEQFF.

This chain links TRBV10-1 with TRBJ2-3, with D unclear. The CDR3 length is 14 residues. V lost 2 bases, J lost 1 base, and 7 bases lay in between. Germline values: CDR1 WNHNN, CDR2 SYGVQD (reference sequence). DNA of the CDR3: TGCGCCAGCAGTGAGCGCCGAGGCACAGATACGCAGTATTTT. Translating it yields CASSERRGTDTQYF.

The CDR3 DNA is TGTGCCAGCACCGTCCGGGGCGAGCAGTACTTC. It is translated as CASTVRGEQYF. The chain recombines TRBV28 with TRBJ2-7; TRBD2 might be the D (5 bases). The CDR3 has 11 amino acids. Looked up from germline, CDR1 is MDHEN and CDR2 is SYDVKM. Trimming shortened V by 7 bases and J by 6 bases, and 10 bases separated the two germline ends.

This clone has just a few counts. The rearrangement uses TRBV29-1 and TRBJ2-7; D unresolved. With 3 bases removed from V and 5 bases from J, the gap between germline ends came to 5 bases. This CDR3 comprises 10 residues. Germline V lookup: CDR1 SQVTM, CDR2 ANQGSEA. This chain's CDR3 is CSVEDHEQYF. DNA of the CDR3: TGCAGCGTTGAGGACCACGAGCAGTACTTC.